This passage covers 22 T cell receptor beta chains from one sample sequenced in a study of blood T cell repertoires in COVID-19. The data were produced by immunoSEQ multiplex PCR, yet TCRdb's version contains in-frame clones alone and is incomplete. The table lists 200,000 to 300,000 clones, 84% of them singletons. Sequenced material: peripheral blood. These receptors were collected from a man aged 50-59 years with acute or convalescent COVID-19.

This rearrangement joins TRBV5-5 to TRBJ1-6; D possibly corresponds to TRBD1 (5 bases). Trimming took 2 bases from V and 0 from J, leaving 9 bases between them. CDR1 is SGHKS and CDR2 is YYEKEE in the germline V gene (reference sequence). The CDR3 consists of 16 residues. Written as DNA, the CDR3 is TGTGCCAGCAGCTTAAGACAGAGCTCCTATAATTCACCCCTCCACTTT. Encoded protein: CASSLRQSSYNSPLHF.

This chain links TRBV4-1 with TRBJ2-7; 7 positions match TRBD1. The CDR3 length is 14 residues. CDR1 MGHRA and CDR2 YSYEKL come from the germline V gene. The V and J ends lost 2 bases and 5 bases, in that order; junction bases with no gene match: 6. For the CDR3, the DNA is TGCGCCAGCAGCCAACAGGGGGAATTCCACGAGCAGTACTTC. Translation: CASSQQGEFHEQYF.

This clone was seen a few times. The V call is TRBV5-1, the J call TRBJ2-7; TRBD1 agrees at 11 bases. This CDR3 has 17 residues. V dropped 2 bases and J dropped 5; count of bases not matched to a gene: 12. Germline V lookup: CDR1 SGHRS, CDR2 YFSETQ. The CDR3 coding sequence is TGCGCCAGCAGCTTAGGTCGGACAGGGGGCTTGCGAAACGAGCAGTACTTC. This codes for CASSLGRTGGLRNEQYF.

CDR3 in amino acids: CASSRDRFSYEQYF. Here the CDR3 DNA reads TGTGCCAGCAGCCGGGACAGATTCTCCTACGAGCAGTACTTC. J is TRBJ2-7 and V is TRBV7-2, with 7 bases matching TRBD1. This CDR3 has 14 residues. Germline V CDR1 and CDR2: SGHTA, FQGNSA. V was clipped by 5 bases and J by 0 bases; unmatched bases: 4.

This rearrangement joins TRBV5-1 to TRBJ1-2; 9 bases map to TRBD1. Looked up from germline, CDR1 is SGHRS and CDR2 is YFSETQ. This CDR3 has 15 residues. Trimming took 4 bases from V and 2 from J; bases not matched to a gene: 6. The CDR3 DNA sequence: TGCGCCAGCAGCCATCCCGGGACAGGGAACTATGGCTACACCTTC. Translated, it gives CASSHPGTGNYGYTF.

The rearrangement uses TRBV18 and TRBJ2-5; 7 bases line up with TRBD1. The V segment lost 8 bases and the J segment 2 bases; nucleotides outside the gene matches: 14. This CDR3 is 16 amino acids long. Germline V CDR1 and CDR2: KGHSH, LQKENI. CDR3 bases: TGTGCCAGCGTACCGGGACAGTACATCACACAAGAGACCCAGTACTTC. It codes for CASVPGQYITQETQYF.

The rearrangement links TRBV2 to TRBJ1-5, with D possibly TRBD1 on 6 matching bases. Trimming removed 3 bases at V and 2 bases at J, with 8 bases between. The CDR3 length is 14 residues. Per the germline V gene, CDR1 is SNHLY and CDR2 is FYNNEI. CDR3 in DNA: TGTGCCAGCAGTGACAGGGGTGGCAATCAGCCCCAGCATTTT. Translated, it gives CASSDRGGNQPQHF.

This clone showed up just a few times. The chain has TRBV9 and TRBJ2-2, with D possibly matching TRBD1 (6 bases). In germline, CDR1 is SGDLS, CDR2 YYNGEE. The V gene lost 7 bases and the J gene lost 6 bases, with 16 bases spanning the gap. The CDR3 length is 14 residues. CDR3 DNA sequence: TGTGCCAGCTGCCGGACAGTCGTCGCCGGGGAGCTGTTTTTT. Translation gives CASCRTVVAGELFF.

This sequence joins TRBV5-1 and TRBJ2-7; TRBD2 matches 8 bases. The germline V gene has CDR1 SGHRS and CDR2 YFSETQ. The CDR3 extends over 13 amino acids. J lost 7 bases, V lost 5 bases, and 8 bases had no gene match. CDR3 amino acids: CASREAGGEEQYF. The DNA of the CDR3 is TGCGCCAGCAGAGAGGCGGGAGGAGAAGAGCAGTACTTC.

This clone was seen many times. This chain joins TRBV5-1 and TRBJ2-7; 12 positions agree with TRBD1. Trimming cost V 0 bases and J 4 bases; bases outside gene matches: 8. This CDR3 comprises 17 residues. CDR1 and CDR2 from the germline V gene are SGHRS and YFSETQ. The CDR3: CASSLARAGQGAYEQYF. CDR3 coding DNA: TGCGCCAGCAGCTTGGCGCGGGCGGGACAGGGGGCTTACGAGCAGTACTTC.

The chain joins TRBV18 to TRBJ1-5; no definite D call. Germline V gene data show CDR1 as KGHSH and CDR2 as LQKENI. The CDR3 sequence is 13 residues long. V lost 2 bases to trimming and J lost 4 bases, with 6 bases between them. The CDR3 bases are TGTGCCAGCTCACCAGGGCCAAATCAGCCCCAGCATTTT. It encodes CASSPGPNQPQHF.

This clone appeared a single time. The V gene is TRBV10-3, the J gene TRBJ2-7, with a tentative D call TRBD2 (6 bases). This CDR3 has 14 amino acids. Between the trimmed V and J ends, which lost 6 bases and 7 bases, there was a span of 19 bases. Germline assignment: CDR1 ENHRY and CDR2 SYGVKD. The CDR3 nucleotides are TGTGCCATCAGGGACTCGGAGGGGTGGGGTGAGCAGTACTTC. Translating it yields CAIRDSEGWGEQYF.

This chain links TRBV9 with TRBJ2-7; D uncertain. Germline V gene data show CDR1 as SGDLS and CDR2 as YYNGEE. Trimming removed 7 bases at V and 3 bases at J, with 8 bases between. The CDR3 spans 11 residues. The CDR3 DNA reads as TGTGCCAGCGGGCAGAACTACGAGCAGTACTTC. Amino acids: CASGQNYEQYF.

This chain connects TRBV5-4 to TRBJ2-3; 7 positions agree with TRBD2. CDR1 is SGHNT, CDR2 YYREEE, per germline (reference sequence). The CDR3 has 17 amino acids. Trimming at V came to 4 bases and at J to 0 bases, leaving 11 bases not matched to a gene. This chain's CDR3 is CASSAAIAGTSTDTQYF. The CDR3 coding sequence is TGTGCCAGCAGCGCCGCCATAGCGGGTACGAGCACAGATACGCAGTATTTT.

CDR3 nucleotides: TGTGCCAGCAGCTTAGAGCAGGGAACTAACTATGGCTACACCTTC. It yields the protein CASSLEQGTNYGYTF. The chain combines TRBV7-9 with TRBJ1-2, with D maybe TRBD1 (5 bases). Trimming left V 1 base short and J 0 bases short, with 9 bases between. CDR3 length: 15 residues. Germline V gene data show CDR1 as SEHNR and CDR2 as FQNEAQ (reference sequence).

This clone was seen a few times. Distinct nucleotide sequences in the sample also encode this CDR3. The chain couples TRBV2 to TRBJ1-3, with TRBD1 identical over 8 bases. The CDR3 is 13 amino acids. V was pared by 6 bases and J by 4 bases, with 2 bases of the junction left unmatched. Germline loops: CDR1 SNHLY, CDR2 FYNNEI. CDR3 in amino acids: CASRTGAGNTIYF. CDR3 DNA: TGTGCCAGCAGGACAGGGGCCGGAAACACCATATATTTT.

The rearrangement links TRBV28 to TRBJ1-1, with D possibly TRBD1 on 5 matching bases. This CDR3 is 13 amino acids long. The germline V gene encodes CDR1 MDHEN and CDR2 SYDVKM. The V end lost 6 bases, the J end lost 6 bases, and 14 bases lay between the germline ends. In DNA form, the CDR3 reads TGTGCCAGCAGCTCGGGGGACCACCCTGAAGCTTTCTTT. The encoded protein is CASSSGDHPEAFF. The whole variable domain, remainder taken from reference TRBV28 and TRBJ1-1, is DVKVTQSSRYLVKRTGEKVFLECVQDMDHENMFWYRQDPGLGLRLIYFSYDVKMKEKGDIPEGYSVSREKKERFSLILESASTNQTSMYLCASSSGDHPEAFFGQGTRLTVV.

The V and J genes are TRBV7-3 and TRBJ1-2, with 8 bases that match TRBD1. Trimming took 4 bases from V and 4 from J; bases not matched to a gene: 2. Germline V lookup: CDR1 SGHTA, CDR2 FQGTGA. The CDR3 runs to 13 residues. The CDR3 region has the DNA TGTGCCAGCAGCTCAGACAGGGGCTATGGCTACACCTTC. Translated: CASSSDRGYGYTF.

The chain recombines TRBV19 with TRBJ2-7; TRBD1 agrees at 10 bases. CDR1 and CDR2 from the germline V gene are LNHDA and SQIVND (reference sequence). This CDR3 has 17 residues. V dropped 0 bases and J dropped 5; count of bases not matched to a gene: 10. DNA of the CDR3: TGTGCCAGTAGTATAGATCCCCCCGGGACAGGGGTCGACGAGCAGTACTTC. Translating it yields CASSIDPPGTGVDEQYF. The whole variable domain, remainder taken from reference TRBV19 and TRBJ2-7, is DGGITQSPKYLFRKEGQNVTLSCEQNLNHDAMYWYRQDPGQGLRLIYYSQIVNDFQKGDIAEGYSVSREKKESFPLTVTSAQKNPTAFYLCASSIDPPGTGVDEQYFGPGTRLTVT.

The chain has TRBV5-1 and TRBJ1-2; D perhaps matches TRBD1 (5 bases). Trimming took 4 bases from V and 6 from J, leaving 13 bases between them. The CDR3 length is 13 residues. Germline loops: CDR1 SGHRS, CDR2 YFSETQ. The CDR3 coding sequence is TGCGCCAGCAGCCAACAGGTTACGGATGGCTACACCTTC. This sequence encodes CASSQQVTDGYTF. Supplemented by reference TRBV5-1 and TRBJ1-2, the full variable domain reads KAGVTQTPRYLIKTRGQQVTLSCSPISGHRSVSWYQQTPGQGLQFLFEYFSETQRNKGNFPGRFSGRQFSNSRSEMNVSTLELGDSALYLCASSQQVTDGYTFGSGTRLTVV.

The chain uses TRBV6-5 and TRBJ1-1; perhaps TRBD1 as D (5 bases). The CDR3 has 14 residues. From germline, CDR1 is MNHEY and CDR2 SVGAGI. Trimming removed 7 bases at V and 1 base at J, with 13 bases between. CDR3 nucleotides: TGTGCCAGCAAGAAGGGGCCCGCGAACACTGAAGCTTTCTTT. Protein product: CASKKGPANTEAFF.

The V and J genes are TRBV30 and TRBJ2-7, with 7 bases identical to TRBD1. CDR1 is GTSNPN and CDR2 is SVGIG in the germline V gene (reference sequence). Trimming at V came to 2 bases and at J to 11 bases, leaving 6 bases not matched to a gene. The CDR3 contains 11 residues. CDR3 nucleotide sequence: TGTGCCTGGAGTTCAGGGGGTGAGGAGTACTTC. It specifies CAWSSGGEEYF. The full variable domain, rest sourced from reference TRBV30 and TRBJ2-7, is SQTIHQWPATLVQPVGSPLSLECTVEGTSNPNLYWYRQAAGRGLQLLFYSVGIGQISSEVPQNLSASRPQDRQFILSSKKLLLSDSGFYLCAWSSGGEEYFGPGTRLTVT.